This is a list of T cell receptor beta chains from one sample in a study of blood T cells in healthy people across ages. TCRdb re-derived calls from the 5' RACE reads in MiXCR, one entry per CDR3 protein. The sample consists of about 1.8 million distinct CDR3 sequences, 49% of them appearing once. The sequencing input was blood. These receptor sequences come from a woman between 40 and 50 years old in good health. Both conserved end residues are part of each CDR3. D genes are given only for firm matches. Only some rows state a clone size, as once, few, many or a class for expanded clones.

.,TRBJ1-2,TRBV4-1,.,CASSPQEANYGYTF,TGCGCCAGCAGCCCCCAGGAAGCTAACTATGGCTACACCTTC
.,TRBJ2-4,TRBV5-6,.,CASSASQGAKNIQYF,TGTGCCAGCAGCGCCTCACAGGGAGCCAAAAACATTCAGTACTTC
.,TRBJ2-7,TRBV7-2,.,CASSSRRIPYEQYF,TGTGCCAGCAGCTCTCGTAGGATACCCTACGAGCAGTACTTC
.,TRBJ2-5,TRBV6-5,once,CASSPNFRGTQYF,TGTGCCAGCAGTCCGAATTTTCGGGGGACCCAGTACTTC
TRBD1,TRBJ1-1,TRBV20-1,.,CSASDGTGTAFF,TGCAGTGCTAGTGACGGGACAGGGACGGCTTTCTTT
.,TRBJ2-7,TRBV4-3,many,CASSQEDPGAYEQYF,TGCGCCAGCAGCCAAGAAGACCCGGGGGCCTACGAGCAGTACTTC
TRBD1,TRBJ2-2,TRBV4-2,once,CASSPPGQGYTGELFF,TGTGCCAGCAGCCCCCCAGGACAGGGATACACCGGGGAGCTGTTTTTT
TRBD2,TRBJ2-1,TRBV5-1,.,CASSSGLAGGGTLHSEQFF,TGCGCCAGCAGCTCGGGACTAGCGGGGGGAGGAACACTTCACAGTGAGCAGTTCTTC
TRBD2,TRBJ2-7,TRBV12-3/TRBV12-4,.,CASSRGLAGIGSCEQYF,TGTGCCAGCAGCCGCGGACTAGCGGGGATTGGCTCCTGCGAGCAGTACTTC
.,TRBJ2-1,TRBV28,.,CASSRETGTFRHEQFF,TGTGCCAGCAGCCGCGAAACAGGGACCTTTAGGCATGAGCAGTTCTTC
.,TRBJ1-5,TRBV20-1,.,CSARDRDTHQPQHF,TGCAGTGCTAGAGATCGGGACACCCATCAGCCCCAGCATTTT
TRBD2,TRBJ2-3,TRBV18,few,CASSPSERAGDTDTQYF,TGTGCCAGCTCACCAAGCGAACGAGCGGGAGACACAGATACGCAGTATTTT
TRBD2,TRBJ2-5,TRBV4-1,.,CASSLLGEAGVQETQYF,TGCGCCAGCAGCCTCCTGGGCGAAGCGGGGGTCCAAGAGACCCAGTACTTC
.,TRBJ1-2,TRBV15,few,CATSNKLHGPYGYTF,TGTGCCACCAGCAACAAGTTGCATGGACCCTATGGCTACACCTTC
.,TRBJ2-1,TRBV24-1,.,CATSDRARSVQFF,TGTGCCACCAGTGATAGGGCCCGGTCGGTGCAGTTCTTC
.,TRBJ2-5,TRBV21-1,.,CASSNLAGIAGDPQETQYF,TGTGCCAGCAGCAACTTAGCGGGAATAGCGGGGGATCCCCAAGAGACCCAGTACTTC
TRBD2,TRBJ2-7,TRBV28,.,CASSRPRAGGRYEQYF,TGTGCCAGCAGCCGTCCCAGAGCGGGGGGGCGGTACGAGCAGTACTTC